This TCR beta chain was sequenced during a study of T cell repertoires in cytomegalovirus infection. Study overall: Epitope selection comprised recently identified HLA-C-restricted CMV epitopes and well-studied HLA-B-restricted CMV epitopes. Public signatures in TCR beta pointed to CMV infection and matching HLA type.

Points on this clonotype: Its antigen is not identified.

One entry per CDR3 protein results from TCRdb running MiXCR on the reads. This table holds some 900,000 distinct CDR3 sequences, 30% to 35% found once. This CDR3 is built from 15 residues. Per the germline V gene, CDR1 is MNHNY and CDR2 is SVGAGI (reference sequence). V lost 2 bases, J lost 7 bases, and 9 bases stayed unmatched. The rearrangement links TRBV6-6 to TRBJ2-7; 9 nucleotides line up with TRBD2. This sequence originates from a human donor in good health (CMV status not recorded). Some clones in this sample may be carry-over from other donors' samples. The specimen was cultured CD8+ T cells from PBMCs, collected from culture after CMV antigen stimulation. DNA for the CDR3: TGTGCCAGCAGTTACGTGGCGGGGGGGCCGGGGGAGCAGTACTTC. It encodes CASSYVAGGPGEQYF.